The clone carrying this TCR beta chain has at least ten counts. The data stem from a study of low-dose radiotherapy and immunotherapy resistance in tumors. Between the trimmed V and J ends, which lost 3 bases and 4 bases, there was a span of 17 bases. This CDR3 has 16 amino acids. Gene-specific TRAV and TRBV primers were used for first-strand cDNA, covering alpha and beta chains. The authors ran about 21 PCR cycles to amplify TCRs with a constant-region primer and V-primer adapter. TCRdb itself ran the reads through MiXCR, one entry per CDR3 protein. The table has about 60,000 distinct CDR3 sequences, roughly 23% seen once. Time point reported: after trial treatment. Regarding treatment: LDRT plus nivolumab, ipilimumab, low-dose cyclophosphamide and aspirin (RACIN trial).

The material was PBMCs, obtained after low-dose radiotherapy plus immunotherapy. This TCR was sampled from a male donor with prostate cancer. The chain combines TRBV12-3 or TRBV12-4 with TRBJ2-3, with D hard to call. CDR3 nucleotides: TGTGCCAGCAGTTTCCCCAGAGCCGGCGGCGCAGATACGCAGTATTTT. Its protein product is CASSFPRAGGADTQYF.